Shown below are 21 T cell receptor beta chains from a single sample sequenced in a study of blood T cell repertoires in COVID-19. Sequenced by immunoSEQ multiplex PCR; TCRdb stores in-frame clones only, minus some. The table shows just over 150,000 clones, with about 80% occurring only once. Sample: peripheral blood. The receptors originated from a man in his 60s with acute or convalescent COVID-19.

This clone was seen a handful of times. The CDR3 DNA sequence: TGTGCCAGTAGGAACCAGGCTCTGAATCAGCCCCAGCATTTT. Protein product: CASRNQALNQPQHF. This sequence joins TRBV19 and TRBJ1-5, with D unresolved. CDR3 length equals 14 residues. Trimming removed 6 bases from V and 4 bases from J, with 13 bases in between. CDR1 and CDR2 (germline): LNHDA, SQIVND (reference sequence).

The gene calls are TRBV14 and TRBJ2-5; D is perhaps TRBD2 (5 bases). Deletions cut 1 base from V and 2 bases from J, with 17 bases between. The germline V gene encodes CDR1 SGHDN and CDR2 FVKESK. The CDR3 has 17 amino acids. CDR3 DNA sequence: TGTGCCAGCAGCCAAGCCTCTGGACTGGGGAATCAAGAGACCCAGTACTTC. Protein product: CASSQASGLGNQETQYF.

The V and J genes are TRBV14 and TRBJ2-5, with 9 bases that match TRBD1. The CDR3 covers 17 residues. J was trimmed by 0 bases and V by 1 base; bases with no gene match: 6. In germline, CDR1 is SGHDN, CDR2 FVKESK. CDR3 protein: CASSQAGTGRYQETQYF. DNA for the CDR3: TGTGCCAGCAGCCAAGCCGGGACAGGGAGGTACCAAGAGACCCAGTACTTC.

V is TRBV4-1 and J is TRBJ1-3; D call uncertain. The V and J ends lost 0 bases and 3 bases respectively, with 12 bases between them. In germline, CDR1 is MGHRA, CDR2 YSYEKL. CDR3 length: 16 amino acids. For the CDR3, the DNA is TGCGCCAGCAGCCAAGATCACAGTGCGGGTGGAAACACCATATATTTT. It is translated as CASSQDHSAGGNTIYF.

The chain employs TRBV4-1 and TRBJ1-4, with D tentatively TRBD1 (6 bases). Looked up from germline, CDR1 is MGHRA and CDR2 is YSYEKL. Trimming removed 4 bases at V and 2 bases at J, with 20 bases between. CDR3 length: 18 residues. The CDR3 DNA reads as TGCGCCAGCAGCCCCGGGGGGGCGTCATCCAGGACTAATGAAAAACTGTTTTTT. It yields the protein CASSPGGASSRTNEKLFF.

The chain links TRBV19 to TRBJ2-7; 8 bases map to TRBD2. V lost 9 bases to trimming and J lost 4 bases; unmatched junction nucleotides: 11. This CDR3 comprises 14 residues. The germline CDR1 and CDR2 sequences are LNHDA and SQIVND (reference sequence). CDR3 DNA: TGTGCCAGCCGGGCCTCGGCGGGAGGATACGAGCAGTACTTC. As protein: CASRASAGGYEQYF. The entire variable domain, with the rest obtained from reference TRBV19 and TRBJ2-7, is as follows: DGGITQSPKYLFRKEGQNVTLSCEQNLNHDAMYWYRQDPGQGLRLIYYSQIVNDFQKGDIAEGYSVSREKKESFPLTVTSAQKNPTAFYLCASRASAGGYEQYFGPGTRLTVT.

V gene TRBV3-1 (or the pseudogene TRBV3-2) combines with J gene TRBJ1-2; 7 bases match TRBD1. CDR1 is LGHDT, CDR2 YNNKEL, per germline (reference sequence). This CDR3 contains 12 residues. V shed 4 bases and J 8 bases; nucleotides not matched to a gene: 4. In DNA, the CDR3 is TGTGCCAGCAGCCCCAGGGACAGAGGCTACACCTTC. This translates into CASSPRDRGYTF.

In DNA form, the CDR3 reads TGCGCCAGCAGCCCGGGACTAGCCTTCTCCTTATCGGAAAACATTCAGTACTTC. Protein product: CASSPGLAFSLSENIQYF. V and J are TRBV4-1 and TRBJ2-4, with 9 nucleotides matching TRBD2. The germline gives CDR1 MGHRA, CDR2 YSYEKL. This CDR3 has 18 amino acids. Trimming cost V 4 bases and J 5 bases; bases outside gene matches: 15.

The chain couples TRBV19 to TRBJ1-4; no clear D gene. Germline-derived CDR1 and CDR2 are LNHDA and SQIVND (reference sequence). V dropped 7 bases and J dropped 0 bases, with 6 bases sitting between them. The CDR3 has 13 residues. DNA for the CDR3: TGTGCCAGTACACAGTCAACTAATGAAAAACTGTTTTTT. It yields the protein CASTQSTNEKLFF.

This chain connects TRBV6-5 to TRBJ1-5, with D possibly TRBD1 on 6 matching bases. The CDR3 is made up of 14 amino acids. CDR1 is MNHEY, CDR2 SVGAGI, per germline. Trimming cost V 5 bases and J 4 bases, with 12 bases left between them. CDR3 coding DNA: TGTGCCAGCAGTCGGACAGCTGCTAATCAGCCCCAGCATTTT. Its translation is CASSRTAANQPQHF.

This sequence joins TRBV27 and TRBJ2-3, with D perhaps TRBD1 (5 bases). The CDR3 sequence is 15 residues long. V was trimmed by 0 bases and J by 5 bases, leaving 12 bases between them. CDR1 MNHEY and CDR2 SMNVEV come from the germline V gene (reference sequence). The CDR3, as DNA: TGTGCCAGCAGTTTATCCGCGAGAAGGGGAGATACGCAGTATTTT. Encoded protein: CASSLSARRGDTQYF.

The CDR3 DNA sequence: TGTGCCAGTCATGACAGGGCTCCTGGTCAGCCCCAGCATTTT. As protein: CASHDRAPGQPQHF. The chain employs TRBV19 and TRBJ1-5; TRBD1 matches 7 bases. Losses at the gene ends were 8 bases for V and 6 bases for J; bases not matched to a gene: 10. Per germline, CDR1 LNHDA and CDR2 SQIVND (reference sequence). The CDR3 has 14 amino acids. Full variable domain (missing parts from reference TRBV19 and TRBJ1-5): DGGITQSPKYLFRKEGQNVTLSCEQNLNHDAMYWYRQDPGQGLRLIYYSQIVNDFQKGDIAEGYSVSREKKESFPLTVTSAQKNPTAFYLCASHDRAPGQPQHFGDGTRLSIL.

Remarks on this clone: The same CDR3 arises from other DNA sequences in this sample as well. The chain uses TRBV5-6 and TRBJ1-3; D may be TRBD1 (6 bases). CDR1 SGHDT and CDR2 YYEEEE come from the germline V gene. V lost 0 bases and J 4 bases, leaving 8 bases between the germline ends. The CDR3 has 14 amino acids. CDR3 coding DNA: TGTGCCAGCAGCTTGGCAGGGGCAGGAAACACCATATATTTT. Amino acid sequence: CASSLAGAGNTIYF.

The chain combines TRBV28 with TRBJ2-7, with 11 bases matching TRBD2. The germline gives CDR1 MDHEN, CDR2 SYDVKM. The ends lost 5 bases at V and 0 bases at J; junction bases unmatched: 3. This CDR3 has 15 amino acids. CDR3 amino acids: CASSNLAGGSYEQYF. In DNA, the CDR3 is TGTGCCAGCAGTAACCTAGCGGGAGGCTCCTACGAGCAGTACTTC. The entire variable domain, with the rest obtained from reference TRBV28 and TRBJ2-7, is as follows: DVKVTQSSRYLVKRTGEKVFLECVQDMDHENMFWYRQDPGLGLRLIYFSYDVKMKEKGDIPEGYSVSREKKERFSLILESASTNQTSMYLCASSNLAGGSYEQYFGPGTRLTVT.

This clone showed up just once. V and J are TRBV7-2 and TRBJ2-6; tentative D call: TRBD1 (5 bases). The CDR3 is 15 amino acids. Germline V gene sequence: CDR1 SGHTA, CDR2 FQGNSA. V lost 7 bases, J lost 2 bases, and 12 bases lay in between. In nucleotides, the CDR3 is TGTGCCAGCACCCTAGGGGCCGCTGGGGCCAACGTCCTGACTTTC. Translated, it gives CASTLGAAGANVLTF.

The gene calls are TRBV7-8 and TRBJ2-7, with 12 nucleotides matching TRBD1. Germline V gene data show CDR1 as SGHVS and CDR2 as FQNEAQ. This CDR3 has 17 amino acids. With V trimmed by 2 bases and J by 5 bases, 10 bases remained unmatched. The CDR3, as DNA: TGTGCCAGCAGCTTAAGAAGTCCGGGACAGGGGGCCCACGAGCAGTACTTC. Protein product: CASSLRSPGQGAHEQYF.

The J gene is TRBJ1-2, the V gene TRBV28, with 7 positions matching TRBD1. The CDR3 is 15 residues long. Germline V gives CDR1 MDHEN, CDR2 SYDVKM. The V and J ends lost 2 bases and 2 bases, in that order; junction bases with no gene match: 5. The CDR3 coding sequence is TGTGCCAGCAGTTTAAGGGACAGACACAACTATGGCTACACCTTC. Translation gives CASSLRDRHNYGYTF.

This clone showed up just once. The chain couples TRBV6-2 or TRBV6-3 to TRBJ2-1; D is possibly TRBD1 (5 bases). With 6 bases removed from V and 4 bases from J, the gap between germline ends came to 13 bases. CDR3 length equals 14 residues. Germline V gene lookup returns CDR1 MNHEY and CDR2 SVGEGT. CDR3 loop: CASSRRGIYNEQFF. CDR3 DNA: TGTGCCAGCAGCCGTAGGGGCATATACAATGAGCAGTTCTTC.

In its sample, this clone was seen a few times. The chain combines TRBV18 with TRBJ1-3, with D tentatively TRBD1 (5 bases). This CDR3 contains 14 residues. V gave up 3 bases and J gave up 2 bases, with 8 bases separating them. Germline-derived CDR1 and CDR2 are KGHSH and LQKENI. CDR3 in amino acids: CASSPSGTGNTIYF. CDR3 bases: TGTGCCAGCTCACCCTCAGGGACTGGAAACACCATATATTTT.

This rearrangement joins TRBV18 to TRBJ2-7; D possibly corresponds to TRBD2 (6 bases). This CDR3 has 13 amino acids. Germline CDR1 KGHSH, CDR2 LQKENI. With 2 bases removed from V and 3 bases from J, the gap between germline ends came to 8 bases. Written as DNA, the CDR3 is TGTGCCAGCTCACCAGGGGAGGTCTACGAGCAGTACTTC. Translated: CASSPGEVYEQYF.

This sequence joins TRBV6-5 and TRBJ2-2, with TRBD1 as a possible D gene (5 bases). The germline V and J ends were trimmed by 0 bases and 4 bases, with 9 bases remaining between them. The CDR3 totals 15 residues. CDR1 and CDR2 from the germline V gene are MNHEY and SVGAGI. The CDR3, as DNA: TGTGCCAGCAGTTACTCTACAGGTCGCACCGGGGAGCTGTTTTTT. Its protein product is CASSYSTGRTGELFF.